These T cell receptor beta chains were read from a single sample in a study of T cell responses to AZD1222 COVID-19 vaccine. TCRdb keeps only in-frame clones here, not all; method: immunoSEQ multiplex PCR. The data show tens of thousands of clones, with roughly 87% seen just once and 2.7% held by the top ten. Sample: peripheral blood, taken 28 days after the second AZD1222 dose. Receptor source: an adult who received the AZD1222 COVID-19 vaccine. CDR3s include the opening cysteine and the closing phenylalanine or tryptophan. Fields, in order: V gene, J gene, D gene, clone size, CDR3 DNA, CDR3 protein. D genes are given only for firm matches. Size is omitted from some rows. Given values are once, few, many or a class for expanded clones.

V gene: TRBV9
J gene: TRBJ1-1
D gene: NA
clone size: NA
CDR3 DNA: TGTGCCAGCAGCCCTTTGAGGGGCACTGAAGCTTTCTTT
CDR3 protein: CASSPLRGTEAFF

V gene: TRBV7-8
J gene: TRBJ2-2
D gene: NA
clone size: few
CDR3 DNA: TGTGCCAGCAGCTTAGGGCAGGTCAACACCGGGGAGCTGTTTTTT
CDR3 protein: CASSLGQVNTGELFF

V gene: TRBV30
J gene: TRBJ1-3
D gene: NA
clone size: NA
CDR3 DNA: TGTGCCTGGAGTGTAAGAGGACACCCTGGAAACACCATATATTTT
CDR3 protein: CAWSVRGHPGNTIYF

V gene: TRBV5-4
J gene: TRBJ2-5
D gene: NA
clone size: NA
CDR3 DNA: TGTGCCAGCAGCGGGGCTCCAAAGGGCCCACAAGAGACCCAGTACTTC
CDR3 protein: CASSGAPKGPQETQYF

V gene: TRBV12-5
J gene: TRBJ2-1
D gene: TRBD1
clone size: NA
CDR3 DNA: TGTGCTAGTGGTGCCCGGACAGGGAACAATGAGCAGTTCTTC
CDR3 protein: CASGARTGNNEQFF

V gene: TRBV9
J gene: TRBJ2-7
D gene: TRBD2
clone size: NA
CDR3 DNA: TGTGCCAGCAGCCGGGGGGAGTTTAACGAGCAGTACTTC
CDR3 protein: CASSRGEFNEQYF

V gene: TRBV20-1
J gene: TRBJ2-1
D gene: NA
clone size: NA
CDR3 DNA: TGCAGTGCTAGAGATGAGATGGAGCAGTTCTTC
CDR3 protein: CSARDEMEQFF

V gene: TRBV11-2
J gene: TRBJ2-2
D gene: NA
clone size: once
CDR3 DNA: TGTGCCAGCAGCCCCCCGTCAGACCCCGGGGAGCTGTTTTTT
CDR3 protein: CASSPPSDPGELFF

V gene: TRBV19
J gene: TRBJ1-4
D gene: NA
clone size: NA
CDR3 DNA: TGTGCCAGTAGTTCCGATACCGTTACGTGGGAAAAACTGTTTTTT
CDR3 protein: CASSSDTVTWEKLFF

V gene: TRBV3-1/TRBV3-2
J gene: TRBJ1-2
D gene: TRBD1
clone size: once
CDR3 DNA: TGTGCCAGCACCTCACAGGGGCCAGAGCGTCGCTATGGCTACACCTTC
CDR3 protein: CASTSQGPERRYGYTF

V gene: TRBV29-1
J gene: TRBJ2-7
D gene: NA
clone size: NA
CDR3 DNA: TGCAGCGTGGAAGGGCAGGGCCGGTTCCAGCAGTACTTC
CDR3 protein: CSVEGQGRFQQYF

V gene: TRBV7-9
J gene: TRBJ1-4
D gene: NA
clone size: few
CDR3 DNA: TGTGCCAGCAGCCTATACAGGGAAGGAGAGGAAAAACTGTTTTTT
CDR3 protein: CASSLYREGEEKLFF

V gene: TRBV25-1
J gene: TRBJ2-5
D gene: NA
clone size: NA
CDR3 DNA: TGTGCCAGCAGTGAATATGGTCGGGGGCCCCAAGAGACCCAGTACTTC
CDR3 protein: CASSEYGRGPQETQYF

V gene: TRBV6-5
J gene: TRBJ1-5
D gene: TRBD1
clone size: NA
CDR3 DNA: TGTGCCAGCGCCGACAGGGGAGGCAATCAGCCCCAGCATTTT
CDR3 protein: CASADRGGNQPQHF

V gene: TRBV9
J gene: TRBJ2-3
D gene: NA
clone size: NA
CDR3 DNA: TGTGCCAGCAGCGTAGTGGGGGATAGCACAGATACGCAGTATTTT
CDR3 protein: CASSVVGDSTDTQYF

V gene: TRBV10-1
J gene: TRBJ2-7
D gene: NA
clone size: NA
CDR3 DNA: TGCGCCAGCAGCCGGGACTTCTCCTACGAGCAGTACTTC
CDR3 protein: CASSRDFSYEQYF

V gene: TRBV20-1
J gene: TRBJ1-3
D gene: NA
clone size: NA
CDR3 DNA: TGCAGTGCTAGTTCGGTCTCTGGAAACACCATATATTTT
CDR3 protein: CSASSVSGNTIYF

V gene: TRBV6-1
J gene: TRBJ1-1
D gene: NA
clone size: NA
CDR3 DNA: TGTGCCAGCAGTGAATCTTCGACAGGCCGAGGAGCTTTCTTT
CDR3 protein: CASSESSTGRGAFF

V gene: TRBV28
J gene: TRBJ1-2
D gene: NA
clone size: NA
CDR3 DNA: TGTGCCAGCAGTTCCCCCCCCTATGGCTACACCTTC
CDR3 protein: CASSSPPYGYTF

V gene: TRBV2
J gene: TRBJ2-4
D gene: NA
clone size: few
CDR3 DNA: TGTGCCAGCATCCCTCGGGGAATAGCCAAAAACATTCAGTACTTC
CDR3 protein: CASIPRGIAKNIQYF

V gene: TRBV23-1
J gene: TRBJ2-1
D gene: NA
clone size: NA
CDR3 DNA: TGCGCCAGCAGTCAGAGGGAAGCGGGCCACAATGAGCAGTTCTTC
CDR3 protein: CASSQREAGHNEQFF

V gene: TRBV25-1
J gene: TRBJ2-5
D gene: NA
clone size: NA
CDR3 DNA: TGTGCCCCCCCGGAGACCCAGTACTTC
CDR3 protein: CAPPETQYF

V gene: TRBV6-1
J gene: TRBJ2-3
D gene: NA
clone size: once
CDR3 DNA: TGTGCCAGCAGTGAAGCAAGAGGCAGGGCCCCAGATACGCAGTATTTT
CDR3 protein: CASSEARGRAPDTQYF

V gene: TRBV15
J gene: TRBJ2-1
D gene: TRBD2
clone size: NA
CDR3 DNA: TGTGCCACCAGCAGAGGGACTAGCGGGACTAGTGAGCAGTTCTTC
CDR3 protein: CATSRGTSGTSEQFF

V gene: TRBV28
J gene: TRBJ1-6
D gene: TRBD1
clone size: few
CDR3 DNA: TGTGCCAGCGACGTCCCGGGACAGGGGTACTCACCCCTCCACTTT
CDR3 protein: CASDVPGQGYSPLHF

V gene: TRBV5-1
J gene: TRBJ1-1
D gene: TRBD1
clone size: NA
CDR3 DNA: TGCGCCAGCAGCTCCTGGACAGGGAACACTGAAGCTTTCTTT
CDR3 protein: CASSSWTGNTEAFF

V gene: TRBV5-4
J gene: TRBJ2-1
D gene: NA
clone size: once
CDR3 DNA: TGTGCCAGCAGCTTGGGAGGGGCCCGCTCCTACAATGAGCAGTTCTTC
CDR3 protein: CASSLGGARSYNEQFF

V gene: TRBV5-4
J gene: TRBJ1-5
D gene: NA
clone size: NA
CDR3 DNA: TGTGCCAGCAGCCAAGACCGGGAAGGGCCCCAGCATTTT
CDR3 protein: CASSQDREGPQHF

V gene: TRBV11-3
J gene: TRBJ2-2
D gene: NA
clone size: NA
CDR3 DNA: TGTGCCACCTCACTTACTAGCACCGGGGAGCTGTTTTTT
CDR3 protein: CATSLTSTGELFF

V gene: TRBV24-1
J gene: TRBJ1-2
D gene: TRBD1
clone size: NA
CDR3 DNA: TGTGCCACCAGTGATTCGGACAGGGCCTATGGCTACACCTTC
CDR3 protein: CATSDSDRAYGYTF

V gene: TRBV5-4
J gene: TRBJ1-4
D gene: TRBD1
clone size: NA
CDR3 DNA: TGTGCCAGCAGGAACAGGGGGGCTAATGAAAAACTGTTTTTT
CDR3 protein: CASRNRGANEKLFF

V gene: TRBV7-8
J gene: TRBJ2-1
D gene: NA
clone size: NA
CDR3 DNA: TGTGCCAGCAGCGTTTTACCGGGGAGCTCCTACAATGAGCAGTTCTTC
CDR3 protein: CASSVLPGSSYNEQFF

V gene: TRBV12-3/TRBV12-4
J gene: TRBJ1-1
D gene: NA
clone size: NA
CDR3 DNA: TGTGCCAGCAGAAATCTGGGGAACACTGAAGCTTTCTTT
CDR3 protein: CASRNLGNTEAFF

V gene: TRBV7-8
J gene: TRBJ1-1
D gene: TRBD1
clone size: few
CDR3 DNA: TGTGCCAGTAAACAGGGGGCGTTTGAGAACACTGAAGCTTTCTTT
CDR3 protein: CASKQGAFENTEAFF

V gene: TRBV18
J gene: TRBJ2-7
D gene: TRBD2
clone size: NA
CDR3 DNA: TGTGCCAGCTCACCGGCTAGCGGGAGAGTTTCCGAGCAGTACTTC
CDR3 protein: CASSPASGRVSEQYF

V gene: TRBV5-4
J gene: TRBJ2-3
D gene: NA
clone size: NA
CDR3 DNA: TGTGCCAGCAGCTTGGAAAGAGATACGCAGTATTTT
CDR3 protein: CASSLERDTQYF

V gene: TRBV9
J gene: TRBJ2-1
D gene: TRBD2
clone size: NA
CDR3 DNA: TGTGCCAGCAGCGCCATGGAGGGACTAGCGGGAGTTTATGAGCAGTTCTTC
CDR3 protein: CASSAMEGLAGVYEQFF

V gene: TRBV11-3
J gene: TRBJ2-5
D gene: TRBD2
clone size: NA
CDR3 DNA: TGTGCCAGCAGCCCTAGCGGGAGGGCTGGAGAGACCCAGTACTTC
CDR3 protein: CASSPSGRAGETQYF

V gene: TRBV24-1
J gene: TRBJ2-5
D gene: NA
clone size: NA
CDR3 DNA: TGTGCCACCAGTGACACCCGCGACAGTTTGGCCCAGTACTTC
CDR3 protein: CATSDTRDSLAQYF

V gene: TRBV18
J gene: TRBJ2-1
D gene: NA
clone size: once
CDR3 DNA: TGTGCCAGCTCACCACTTTTCCCCAGCGGGTCCTACAATGAGCAGTTCTTC
CDR3 protein: CASSPLFPSGSYNEQFF

V gene: TRBV19
J gene: TRBJ1-1
D gene: NA
clone size: NA
CDR3 DNA: TGTGCCAGTAGTATTCCTGCGAGGCCCACTGAAGCTTTCTTT
CDR3 protein: CASSIPARPTEAFF

V gene: TRBV9
J gene: TRBJ2-1
D gene: TRBD2
clone size: NA
CDR3 DNA: TGTGCCAGCAGGACCGCCCTAGGGTTGAGCTCGCTCGCGGGAGGGCCAAGGGGTCTCAATGAGCAGTTCTTC
CDR3 protein: CASRTALGLSSLAGGPRGLNEQFF

V gene: TRBV5-6
J gene: TRBJ2-3
D gene: NA
clone size: NA
CDR3 DNA: TGTGCCAGCAGTGGGGGGAGACAGGGACCAGATACGCAGTATTTT
CDR3 protein: CASSGGRQGPDTQYF

V gene: TRBV28
J gene: TRBJ1-1
D gene: NA
clone size: NA
CDR3 DNA: TGTGCCAGCAGTGGGGGGGTCGTCGACACTGAAGCTTTCTTT
CDR3 protein: CASSGGVVDTEAFF

V gene: TRBV13
J gene: TRBJ2-3
D gene: NA
clone size: once
CDR3 DNA: TGTGCCAGCAGCTTAGAGGGGGGCACAGATACGCAGTATTTT
CDR3 protein: CASSLEGGTDTQYF